This T cell receptor beta chain was profiled in a study of CD4+ T cells in melanoma. Some clones are missing from TCRdb's copy, which holds only in-frame ones; the method was immunoSEQ multiplex PCR. The table shows thousands of clones, with more than 50% occurring only once. The germline gives CDR1 MNHEY, CDR2 SMNVEV (reference sequence). This CDR3 has 14 amino acids. The V and J ends lost 6 bases and 5 bases, in that order; junction bases with no gene match: 10. Turning to this clone: Its antigen is still unknown.

Study-level results: In melanoma, neoantigen-specific CD4+ T cells reportedly differed in differentiation state. CD8+ T cell, macrophage and B cell function reportedly correlated with neoantigen-specific CD4+ T cells.

The sample consisted of cells from a culture (not recorded whether cultured in vitro). The chain couples TRBV27 to TRBJ2-7; 7 positions agree with TRBD1. The TCR was taken from a human donor with melanoma. The CDR3 sequence: CASRRRQGRHEQYF. The CDR3 region has the DNA TGTGCCAGCAGGAGAAGACAGGGTCGACACGAGCAGTACTTC.